The 30 T cell receptor beta chains below come from one sample, sequenced in a study of control samples from healthy donors and cancer patients. Only in-frame clones appear in the TCRdb table, and some are missing; sequencing was by immunoSEQ multiplex PCR. This sample has about 80,000 clones, with roughly 86% found just once. What was sequenced was blood. These TCRs come from a man between 50 and 59 years old in good health.

The genes are TRBV7-2 and TRBJ2-2; 8 bases agree with TRBD2. V lost 8 bases, J lost 2 bases, and 10 bases stayed unmatched. The CDR3 contains 16 residues. CDR1 and CDR2 from the germline V gene are SGHTA and FQGNSA. CDR3 in DNA: TGTGCCAGCGGATGGGCGGGGGGACCAAACACCGGGGAGCTGTTTTTT. Its protein product is CASGWAGGPNTGELFF.

The CDR3, as DNA: TGTGCCACCAGCAGAGTACCGGACATCAATGAAAAACTGTTTTTT. Translating it yields CATSRVPDINEKLFF. The chain uses TRBV15 and TRBJ1-4; the D gene is possibly TRBD1 (5 bases). Trimming stripped 1 base from V and 5 bases from J, with 11 bases between. This CDR3 comprises 15 residues. Germline CDR1 is LNHNV and CDR2 is YYDKDF (reference sequence). The complete variable domain, with remaining parts taken from reference TRBV15 and TRBJ1-4, reads DAMVIQNPRYQVTQFGKPVTLSCSQTLNHNVMYWYQQKSSQAPKLLFHYYDKDFNNEADTPDNFQSRRPNTSFCFLDIRSPGLGDTAMYLCATSRVPDINEKLFFGSGTQLSVL.

For the CDR3, the DNA is TGTGCCTGGAGTGTCTCTGGAAACACCATATATTTT. Amino acids: CAWSVSGNTIYF. The rearrangement links TRBV30 to TRBJ1-3, with unresolved D. This CDR3 is built from 12 residues. Trimming removed 0 bases from V and 0 bases from J, with 0 bases in between. CDR1 and CDR2 (germline): GTSNPN, SVGIG (reference sequence).

The genes are TRBV14 and TRBJ1-2; no reliable D call. V was trimmed by 0 bases and J by 5 bases, leaving 19 bases between them. The CDR3 consists of 17 residues. CDR1 is SGHDN, CDR2 FVKESK, per germline. CDR3 residues: CASSQDRGPRMLYGYTF. CDR3 DNA: TGTGCCAGCAGCCAAGATCGAGGGCCCCGGATGCTATATGGCTACACCTTC.

In nucleotides, the CDR3 is TGTGCCAGCAGCTTGACGGCAGGGAGTAGAGAGACCCAGTACTTC. Protein sequence: CASSLTAGSRETQYF. The genes are TRBV5-5 and TRBJ2-5, with D possibly being TRBD1 or TRBD2 (5 bases each). CDR1 SGHKS and CDR2 YYEKEE come from the germline V gene (reference sequence). Trimming removed 1 base at V and 4 bases at J, with 14 bases between. This CDR3 comprises 15 residues.

The chain has TRBV7-2 and TRBJ1-2, with 10 bases that match TRBD1. Germline CDR1 reads SGHTA; CDR2 reads FQGNSA. There are 15 residues in the CDR3. The V and J ends lost 5 bases and 3 bases, in that order; junction bases with no gene match: 6. As DNA, the CDR3 is TGTGCCAGCAGCAGACGACAGGGGGCCGACTATGGCTACACCTTC. It codes for CASSRRQGADYGYTF.

The CDR3 spells CASSFDRDDDYTF. CDR3 coding DNA: TGTGCCAGCAGTTTCGACAGGGATGACGACTACACCTTC. The V gene is TRBV6-5, the J gene TRBJ1-2, with TRBD1 matching 7 bases. Trimming cost V 4 bases and J 10 bases; bases outside gene matches: 9. The CDR3 is 13 residues long. Germline values: CDR1 MNHEY, CDR2 SVGAGI.

This clone was seen repeatedly, ten times or more. CDR3 sequence reads: CASSDRQAYEQYF. CDR3 DNA sequence: TGTGCCAGCAGTGACCGACAGGCCTACGAGCAGTACTTC. The V call is TRBV6-1, the J call TRBJ2-7, with a tentative D call TRBD1 (6 bases). CDR1 is MNHNS and CDR2 is SASEGT in the germline V gene. The CDR3 totals 13 residues. Between the trimmed V and J ends, which lost 3 bases and 2 bases, there was a span of 8 bases.

The chain couples TRBV27 to TRBJ2-5, with a possible D match to TRBD1 (5 bases). V was shortened by 6 bases and J by 4 bases, with 18 bases between the two germline ends. The CDR3 is 15 amino acids. CDR1 is MNHEY and CDR2 is SMNVEV in the germline V gene (reference sequence). DNA of the CDR3: TGTGCCAGCAGAACCCTTTCCCCTGGGGCAGAGACCCAGTACTTC. This encodes CASRTLSPGAETQYF.

The chain uses TRBV7-2 and TRBJ2-2, with TRBD2 as a possible D gene (7 bases). V lost 3 bases and J lost 5, with 22 bases in between. From germline, CDR1 is SGHTA and CDR2 FQGNSA. The CDR3 is made up of 18 amino acids. The CDR3 nucleotides read TGTGCCAGCAGCTTGATTTCCGCGGGGGCCCTGGGGACCGGGGAGCTGTTTTTT. Its protein product is CASSLISAGALGTGELFF.

V and J are TRBV4-2 and TRBJ2-5; 12 nucleotides agree with TRBD1. This CDR3 comprises 16 residues. From germline, CDR1 is LGHNA and CDR2 YNFKEQ. V trimming: 4 bases; J trimming: 4 bases; junction bases outside the gene matches: 7. CDR3 amino acids: CASSLTGTGGAETQYF. The CDR3, as DNA: TGTGCCAGCAGCCTGACCGGGACAGGGGGCGCAGAGACCCAGTACTTC.

The chain links TRBV19 to TRBJ2-3; TRBD2 matches 15 bases. The trim removed 3 bases at V and 5 bases at J, leaving 3 bases unmatched. The length of the CDR3 is 16 residues. Germline CDR1 and CDR2: LNHDA and SQIVND (reference sequence). CDR3 residues: CASSMGLAGGVDTQYF. CDR3 nucleotide sequence: TGTGCCAGTAGTATGGGACTAGCGGGGGGAGTAGATACGCAGTATTTT. Full variable domain (remainder filled in from reference TRBV19 and TRBJ2-3): DGGITQSPKYLFRKEGQNVTLSCEQNLNHDAMYWYRQDPGQGLRLIYYSQIVNDFQKGDIAEGYSVSREKKESFPLTVTSAQKNPTAFYLCASSMGLAGGVDTQYFGPGTRLTVL.

The chain uses TRBV19 and TRBJ1-3; D remains ambiguous. Between the trimmed V and J ends, which lost 3 bases and 0 bases, there was a span of 12 bases. Germline V gene data show CDR1 as LNHDA and CDR2 as SQIVND (reference sequence). The CDR3 is 16 amino acids. The CDR3: CASSMVAAVSGNTIYF. The CDR3, as DNA: TGTGCCAGTAGTATGGTCGCAGCGGTCTCTGGAAACACCATATATTTT.

This chain connects TRBV5-1 to TRBJ2-1; tentative D call: TRBD2 (7 bases). This CDR3 has 16 residues. V lost 1 base to trimming and J lost 2 bases, with 13 bases between them. The germline V gene encodes CDR1 SGHRS and CDR2 YFSETQ. The CDR3 is CASSLRGGAPYNEQFF. For the CDR3, the DNA is TGCGCCAGCAGCTTGCGAGGGGGGGCCCCCTACAATGAGCAGTTCTTC.

This chain links TRBV12-5 with TRBJ1-1, with 7 bases fitting TRBD1. The trim removed 6 bases at V and 4 bases at J, leaving 8 bases unmatched. In germline, CDR1 is LGHNT, CDR2 FRNRAP. The CDR3 is made up of 14 amino acids. The chain's CDR3 is CASGHGTDSTEAFF. The CDR3 nucleotides are TGTGCTAGTGGCCATGGGACAGACAGCACTGAAGCTTTCTTT.

The chain is built from TRBV2 and TRBJ1-5; D is ambiguous. Germline loops: CDR1 SNHLY, CDR2 FYNNEI. CDR3 length: 13 residues. The V gene lost 6 bases and the J gene lost 3 bases, with 9 bases spanning the gap. The CDR3 nucleotides read TGTGCCAGCAGGCGAGGGCTCAATCAGCCCCAGCATTTT. Amino acids: CASRRGLNQPQHF.

The CDR3 region has the DNA TGTGCCAGCAGTTATCGCCGGGGGGAGCAGCCCCAGCATTTT. This encodes CASSYRRGEQPQHF. V usage is TRBV6-5 and J usage is TRBJ1-5, with a weak D call TRBD1 (5 bases). V was pared by 3 bases and J by 7 bases, with 13 bases between. CDR3 length: 14 residues. Germline V gene sequence: CDR1 MNHEY, CDR2 SVGAGI.

This sequence joins TRBV7-2 and TRBJ2-7; maybe TRBD2 (5 bases). The CDR3 extends over 13 amino acids. The V end was cut by 5 bases, the J end by 0 bases, with 8 bases between. The germline gives CDR1 SGHTA, CDR2 FQGNSA. The DNA for the CDR3 is TGTGCCAGCAGCCGGGGAATCTCCTACGAGCAGTACTTC. Encoded protein: CASSRGISYEQYF. Combining the CDR3 with reference TRBV7-2 and TRBJ2-7 gives the whole variable domain GAGVSQSPSNKVTEKGKDVELRCDPISGHTALYWYRQSLGQGLEFLIYFQGNSAPDKSGLPSDRFSAERTGGSVSTLTIQRTQQEDSAVYLCASSRGISYEQYFGPGTRLTVT.

The chain joins TRBV4-1 to TRBJ1-1; 10 nucleotides agree with TRBD1. The V gene end was trimmed by 11 bases and the J gene end by 5 bases; junction bases not matched to a gene: 8. The CDR3 totals 13 residues. Germline V CDR1 and CDR2: MGHRA, YSYEKL. The CDR3 sequence: CAVDRTGGTEAFF. The CDR3 coding sequence is TGCGCCGTCGACAGGACAGGGGGGACTGAAGCTTTCTTT.

The table lists this clone with a count of one. J is TRBJ1-2 and V is TRBV24-1, with a possible D match to TRBD1 (5 bases). There are 20 residues in the CDR3. Trimming pared 1 base from V and 2 bases from J, leaving 25 bases between. The germline gives CDR1 KGHDR, CDR2 SFDVKD. The CDR3 region has the DNA TGTGCCACCAGTGATTTATCTAATCGACCGTGGAGCAGGGACAACTATGGCTACACCTTC. It translates to CATSDLSNRPWSRDNYGYTF.

The genes are TRBV19 and TRBJ2-1; 16 nucleotides match TRBD2. With 0 bases clipped from V and 7 bases from J, the junction kept 9 bases outside the gene matches. The CDR3 runs to 19 residues. The germline CDR1 and CDR2 sequences are LNHDA and SQIVND (reference sequence). The CDR3 region is CASSIEAPGLAGGLNEQFF. In DNA, the CDR3 is TGTGCCAGTAGTATAGAAGCCCCGGGACTAGCGGGGGGGCTTAATGAGCAGTTCTTC.

The chain has TRBV21-1 and TRBJ1-1. TRBV21-1 is termed a pseudogene. The length of the CDR3 is 15 residues. The CDR3 sequence: CASSIGAGVNTEAFF. The CDR3 nucleotides are TGTGCCAGCAGCATAGGGGCCGGGGTGAACACTGAAGCTTTCTTT.

The chain is built from TRBV6-6 and TRBJ2-7; D perhaps matches TRBD2 (6 bases). This CDR3 is 15 amino acids long. Germline lookup yields CDR1 MNHNY and CDR2 SVGAGI (reference sequence). The germline V and J ends were trimmed by 0 bases and 2 bases, with 11 bases remaining between them. The CDR3 nucleotides read TGTGCCAGCAGTTACTCCCCAGGAGGGGCCTACGAGCAGTACTTC. This codes for CASSYSPGGAYEQYF.

The CDR3 DNA reads TGTGCCAGCAGCGTGGCCAGGTCCCCCGAGGCCCAGTACTTC. Protein product: CASSVARSPEAQYF. The chain is built from TRBV9 and TRBJ2-5; D remains unclear. The CDR3 totals 14 residues. Between the trimmed V and J ends, which lost 2 bases and 9 bases, there was a span of 17 bases. Germline V CDR1 and CDR2: SGDLS, YYNGEE.

The rearrangement uses TRBV9 and TRBJ1-1, with unresolved D. There are 14 residues in the CDR3. The germline V gene encodes CDR1 SGDLS and CDR2 YYNGEE. V was pared by 6 bases and J by 5 bases, with 17 bases between. CDR3 sequence: CASTLVYGVTEAFF. Here the CDR3 DNA reads TGTGCCAGCACCCTCGTGTACGGGGTAACTGAAGCTTTCTTT. Full variable domain (remainder filled in from reference TRBV9 and TRBJ1-1): DSGVTQTPKHLITATGQRVTLRCSPRSGDLSVYWYQQSLDQGLQFLIQYYNGEERAKGNILERFSAQQFPDLHSELNLSSLELGDSALYFCASTLVYGVTEAFFGQGTRLTVV.

CDR3 DNA sequence: TGCGCCAGCACCAGGACACCGAGCTCCTACGAGCAGTACTTC. This translates into CASTRTPSSYEQYF. V gene TRBV5-1 combines with J gene TRBJ2-7; possibly TRBD1 for D (5 bases). This CDR3 has 14 residues. Germline CDR1 SGHRS, CDR2 YFSETQ. V was pared by 6 bases and J by 0 bases, with 13 bases between.

This chain joins TRBV19 and TRBJ2-7; 8 positions match TRBD1. The V and J ends lost 3 bases and 3 bases, in that order; junction bases with no gene match: 4. This CDR3 is built from 14 residues. The germline V gene has CDR1 LNHDA and CDR2 SQIVND (reference sequence). The CDR3 bases are TGTGCCAGTAGTATCAGGGGGCTGGTCTACGAGCAGTACTTC. Translation: CASSIRGLVYEQYF.

The chain joins TRBV5-4 to TRBJ2-1; 9 bases agree with TRBD2. Germline V gives CDR1 SGHNT, CDR2 YYREEE (reference sequence). V shed 1 base, J shed 10 bases, and the junction held 18 bases outside the gene matches. This CDR3 contains 18 residues. CDR3 DNA sequence: TGTGCCAGCAGCTTGAATAGCGGGGGTTCCTTCTCCCTCGGGGAGCAGTTCTTC. It codes for CASSLNSGGSFSLGEQFF. The whole variable domain, remainder taken from reference TRBV5-4 and TRBJ2-1, is ETGVTQSPTHLIKTRGQQVTLRCSSQSGHNTVSWYQQALGQGPQFIFQYYREEENGRGNFPPRFSGLQFPNYSSELNVNALELDDSALYLCASSLNSGGSFSLGEQFFGPGTRLTVL.

The rearrangement joins TRBV7-6 to TRBJ1-2, with D tentatively TRBD1 (5 bases). Germline V gene lookup returns CDR1 SGHVS and CDR2 FNYEAQ. V was shortened by 2 bases and J by 3 bases, with 13 bases between the two germline ends. The CDR3 length is 15 residues. The CDR3 sequence is CASSLLAGDDYGYTF. The CDR3 DNA reads TGTGCCAGCAGCTTATTGGCGGGGGACGACTATGGCTACACCTTC. The entire variable domain, with the rest obtained from reference TRBV7-6 and TRBJ1-2, is as follows: GAGVSQSPRYKVTKRGQDVALRCDPISGHVSLYWYRQALGQGPEFLTYFNYEAQQDKSGLPNDRFSAERPEGSISTLTIQRTEQRDSAMYRCASSLLAGDDYGYTFGSGTRLTVV.

This chain uses TRBV2 with TRBJ1-3; D is unclear. Germline V lookup: CDR1 SNHLY, CDR2 FYNNEI. Trimming pared 7 bases from V and 7 bases from J, leaving 11 bases between. The CDR3 extends over 12 amino acids. CDR3 protein: CASNPTWNTIYF. The CDR3 DNA sequence: TGTGCCAGCAATCCTACCTGGAACACCATATATTTT.